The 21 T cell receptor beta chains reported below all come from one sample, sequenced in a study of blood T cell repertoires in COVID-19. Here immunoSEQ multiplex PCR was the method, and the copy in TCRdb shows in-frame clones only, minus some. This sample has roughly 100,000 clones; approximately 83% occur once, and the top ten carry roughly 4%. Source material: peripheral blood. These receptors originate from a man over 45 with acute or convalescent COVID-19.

The CDR3 is CAWSNFNYGYTF. In DNA form, the CDR3 reads TGTGCCTGGAGTAACTTTAACTATGGCTACACCTTC. The gene calls are TRBV30 and TRBJ1-2; D uncertain. The V and J ends lost 2 bases and 1 base respectively, with 5 bases between them. The V gene's germline CDR1 is GTSNPN and CDR2 SVGIG (reference sequence). The CDR3 is 12 amino acids.

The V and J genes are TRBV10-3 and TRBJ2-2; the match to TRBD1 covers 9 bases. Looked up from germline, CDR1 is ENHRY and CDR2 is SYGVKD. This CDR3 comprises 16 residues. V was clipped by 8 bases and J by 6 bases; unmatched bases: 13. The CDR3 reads CAIGKAGTGNSGELFF. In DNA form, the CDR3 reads TGTGCCATCGGAAAAGCCGGGACAGGGAATTCCGGGGAGCTGTTTTTT.

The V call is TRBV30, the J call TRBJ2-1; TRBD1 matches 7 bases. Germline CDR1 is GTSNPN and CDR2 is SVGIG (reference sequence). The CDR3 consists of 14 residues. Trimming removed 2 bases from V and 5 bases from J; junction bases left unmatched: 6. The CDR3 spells CAWSRGQLNNEQFF. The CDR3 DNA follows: TGTGCCTGGAGTCGGGGACAGCTCAACAATGAGCAGTTCTTC. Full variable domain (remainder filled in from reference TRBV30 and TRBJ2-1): SQTIHQWPATLVQPVGSPLSLECTVEGTSNPNLYWYRQAAGRGLQLLFYSVGIGQISSEVPQNLSASRPQDRQFILSSKKLLLSDSGFYLCAWSRGQLNNEQFFGPGTRLTVL.

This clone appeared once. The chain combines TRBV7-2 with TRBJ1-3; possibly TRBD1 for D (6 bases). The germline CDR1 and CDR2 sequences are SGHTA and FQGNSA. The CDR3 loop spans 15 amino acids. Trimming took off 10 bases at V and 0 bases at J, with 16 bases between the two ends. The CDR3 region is CATGQGTHSGNTIYF. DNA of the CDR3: TGTGCCACTGGCCAGGGGACCCACTCTGGAAACACCATATATTTT.

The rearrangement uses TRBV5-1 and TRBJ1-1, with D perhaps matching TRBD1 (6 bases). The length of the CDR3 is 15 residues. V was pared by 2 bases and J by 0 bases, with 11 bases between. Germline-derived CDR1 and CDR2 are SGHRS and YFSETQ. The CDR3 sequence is CASSLQGSVNTEAFF. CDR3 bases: TGCGCCAGCAGCTTACAGGGTAGCGTGAACACTGAAGCTTTCTTT.

CDR3 sequence (DNA): TGTGCCAGCAGCTCCCAGACAGGGGATAGGGGCTACACCTTC. Translation gives CASSSQTGDRGYTF. The chain links TRBV7-9 to TRBJ1-2; 8 bases line up with TRBD1. With 4 bases clipped from V and 8 bases from J, the junction kept 9 bases outside the gene matches. The CDR3 length is 14 residues. Germline V gene data show CDR1 as SEHNR and CDR2 as FQNEAQ (reference sequence).

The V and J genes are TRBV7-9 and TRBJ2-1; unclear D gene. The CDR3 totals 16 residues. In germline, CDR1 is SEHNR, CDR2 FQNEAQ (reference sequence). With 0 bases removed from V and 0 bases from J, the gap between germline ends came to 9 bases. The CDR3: CASSLARGSSYNEQFF. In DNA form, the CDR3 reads TGTGCCAGCAGCTTAGCGCGAGGCAGCTCCTACAATGAGCAGTTCTTC.

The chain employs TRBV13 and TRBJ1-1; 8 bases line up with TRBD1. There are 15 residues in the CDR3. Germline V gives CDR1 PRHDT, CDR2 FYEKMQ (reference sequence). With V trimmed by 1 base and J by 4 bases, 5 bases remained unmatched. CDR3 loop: CASSLAITGGTEAFF. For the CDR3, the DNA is TGTGCCAGCAGCTTAGCCATTACAGGGGGCACTGAAGCTTTCTTT.

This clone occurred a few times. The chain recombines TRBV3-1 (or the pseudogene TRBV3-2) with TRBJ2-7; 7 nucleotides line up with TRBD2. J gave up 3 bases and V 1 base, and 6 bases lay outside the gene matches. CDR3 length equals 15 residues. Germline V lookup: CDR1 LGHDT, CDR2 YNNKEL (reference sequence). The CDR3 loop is CASSQVALAVYEQYF. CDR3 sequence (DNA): TGTGCCAGCAGCCAAGTCGCTCTAGCGGTCTACGAGCAGTACTTC.

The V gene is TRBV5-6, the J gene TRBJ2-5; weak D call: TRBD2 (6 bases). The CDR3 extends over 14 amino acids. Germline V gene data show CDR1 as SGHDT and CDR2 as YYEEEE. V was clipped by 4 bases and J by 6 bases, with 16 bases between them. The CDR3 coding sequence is TGTGCCAGCAGCCACGCGGGGAGTGGGAAGACCCAGTACTTC. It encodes CASSHAGSGKTQYF.

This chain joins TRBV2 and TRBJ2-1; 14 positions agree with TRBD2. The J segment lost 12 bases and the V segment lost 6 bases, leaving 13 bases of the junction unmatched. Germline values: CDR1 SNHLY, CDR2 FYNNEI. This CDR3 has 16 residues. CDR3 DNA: TGTGCCAGCAGCTCGGGACTAGCGGGAGCAGGGAGGGGGCAGTTCTTC. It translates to CASSSGLAGAGRGQFF.

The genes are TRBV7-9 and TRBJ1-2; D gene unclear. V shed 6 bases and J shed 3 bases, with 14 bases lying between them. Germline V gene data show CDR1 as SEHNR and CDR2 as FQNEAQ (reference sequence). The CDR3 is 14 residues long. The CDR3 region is CASRGEGFYYGYTF. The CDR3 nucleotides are TGTGCCAGCAGGGGAGAGGGCTTCTACTATGGCTACACCTTC.

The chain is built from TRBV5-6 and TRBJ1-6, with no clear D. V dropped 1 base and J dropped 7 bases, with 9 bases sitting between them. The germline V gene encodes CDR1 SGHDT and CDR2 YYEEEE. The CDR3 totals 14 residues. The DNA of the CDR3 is TGTGCCAGCAGCTTGTCACAGAGAAATTCACCCCTCCACTTT. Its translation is CASSLSQRNSPLHF.

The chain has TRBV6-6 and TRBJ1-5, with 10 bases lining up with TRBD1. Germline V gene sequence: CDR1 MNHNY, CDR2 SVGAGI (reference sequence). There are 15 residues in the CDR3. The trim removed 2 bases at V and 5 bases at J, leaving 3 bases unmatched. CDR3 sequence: CASSYPGQGHQPQHF. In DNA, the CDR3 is TGTGCCAGCAGTTACCCGGGACAGGGGCATCAGCCCCAGCATTTT.

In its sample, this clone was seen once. In DNA form, the CDR3 reads TGTGCCAGCAGTTTATCGAGCGGGTGGAAGTACTTC. It codes for CASSLSSGWKYF. The chain joins TRBV28 to TRBJ2-5; D possibly corresponds to TRBD2 (6 bases). Germline V CDR1 and CDR2: MDHEN, SYDVKM. This CDR3 comprises 12 residues. Trimming shortened V by 1 base and J by 12 bases, and 12 bases separated the two germline ends.

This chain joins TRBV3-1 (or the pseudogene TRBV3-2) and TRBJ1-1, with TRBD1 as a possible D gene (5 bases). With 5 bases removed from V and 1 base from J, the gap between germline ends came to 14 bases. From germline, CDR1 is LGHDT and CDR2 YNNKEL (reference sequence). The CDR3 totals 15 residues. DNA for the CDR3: TGTGCCAGCAGCGGAAATCGACAGCCGAACACTGAAGCTTTCTTT. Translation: CASSGNRQPNTEAFF.

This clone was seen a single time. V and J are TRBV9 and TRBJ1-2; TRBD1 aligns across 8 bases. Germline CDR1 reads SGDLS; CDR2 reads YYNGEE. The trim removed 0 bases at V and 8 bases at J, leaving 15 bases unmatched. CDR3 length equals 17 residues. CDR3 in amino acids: CASSVESAGGASEGYTF. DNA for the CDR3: TGTGCCAGCAGCGTAGAATCGGCAGGGGGCGCTTCGGAGGGCTACACCTTC.

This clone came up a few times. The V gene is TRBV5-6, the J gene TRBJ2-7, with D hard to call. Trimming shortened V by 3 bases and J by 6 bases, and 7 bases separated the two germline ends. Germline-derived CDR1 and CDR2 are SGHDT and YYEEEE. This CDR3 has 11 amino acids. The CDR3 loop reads CASSSFSEQYF. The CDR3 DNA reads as TGTGCCAGCAGCTCGTTTTCCGAGCAGTACTTC. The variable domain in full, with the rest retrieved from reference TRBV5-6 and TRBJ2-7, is DAGVTQSPTHLIKTRGQQVTLRCSPKSGHDTVSWYQQALGQGPQFIFQYYEEEERQRGNFPDRFSGHQFPNYSSELNVNALLLGDSALYLCASSSFSEQYFGPGTRLTVT.

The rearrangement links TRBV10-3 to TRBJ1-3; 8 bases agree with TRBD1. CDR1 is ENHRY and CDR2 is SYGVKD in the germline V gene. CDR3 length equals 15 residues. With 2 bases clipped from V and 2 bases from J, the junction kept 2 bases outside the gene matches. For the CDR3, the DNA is TGTGCCATCAGTGAGAGACAGGGGACTGGAAACACCATATATTTT. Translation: CAISERQGTGNTIYF.

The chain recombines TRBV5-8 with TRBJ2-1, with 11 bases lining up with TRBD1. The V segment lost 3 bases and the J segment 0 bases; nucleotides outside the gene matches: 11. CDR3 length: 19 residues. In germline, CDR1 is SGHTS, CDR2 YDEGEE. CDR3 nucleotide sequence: TGTGCCAGCAGCTCCGGGACAGGGGGGCTATGGAGCTCCTACAATGAGCAGTTCTTC. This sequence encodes CASSSGTGGLWSSYNEQFF. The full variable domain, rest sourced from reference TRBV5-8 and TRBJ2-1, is EAGVTQSPTHLIKTRGQQATLRCSPISGHTSVYWYQQALGLGLQFLLWYDEGEERNRGNFPPRFSGRQFPNYSSELNVNALELEDSALYLCASSSGTGGLWSSYNEQFFGPGTRLTVL.

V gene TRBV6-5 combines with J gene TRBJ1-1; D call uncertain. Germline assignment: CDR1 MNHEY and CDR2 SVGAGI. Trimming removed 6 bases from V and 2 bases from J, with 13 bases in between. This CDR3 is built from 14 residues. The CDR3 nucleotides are TGTGCCAGCAGGTCACCGGGGAGAAACACTGAAGCTTTCTTT. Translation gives CASRSPGRNTEAFF.